This T cell receptor (beta chain) was captured in a study of blood T cell repertoires in COVID-19 (TCRdb year 2020). Concerning the study at large: Samples from collaborators originated in the United States, Italy and Spain and spanned both the acute and convalescent phases of COVID-19. Where available, HLA class I and class II types were taken from metadata supplied by the sample provider and were not determined by assay-based typing. The repertoires were released in a freely available public database meant as a resource for research on the immune response to SARS-CoV-2. Samples were obtained from the ongoing ImmuneRACE study (first 160 participants) and from about 1,300 subjects provided by 6 global collaborators. The material from the prospective study consisted of cDNA or gDNA derived from T cells, B-cell-depleted T cells, or PBMCs. Subjects who had been exposed to COVID-19, were actively infected with it, or had recovered from it provided the deeply sampled blood TCRbeta repertoires that made up the dataset. A de-identified subject ID, COVID-19 status, age in years and sex were almost always included in the sample metadata.

General conclusions and limits of the study: How much clinical and demographic metadata was included differed by source and by participant, and the metadata was provided uncurated.

This clone was detected only a few times. The antigen it binds to is not known. No base-level quality is on record; no much larger clone is a single base apart. The immunoSEQ Assay, a bias-controlled multiplex PCR, was used to amplify TCRbeta CDR3 regions from genomic DNA. The study's own analysis went as follows. The number of nucleated cells in each sample was estimated from the amplification of reference gene primers within the assay. Sequence reads were collapsed and filtered to measure the absolute abundance of every unique TCRbeta CDR3 rearrangement. Productive Simpson clonality was computed per sample as the square root of Simpson's diversity index over productive rearrangements. TCRdb mirrors the immuneACCESS table, restricted to in-frame sequences. Some clones are absent from its copies; in checked studies, under half trace to an unresolved V gene, and the reason for the others is unknown. That table supplies the V and J calls and clone size; D and trimming were determined from the DNA. This sample is represented by more than 120,000 clones; around 87% of them were singletons. The ten largest clones add up to around 40% of the sample.

Another Seattle source contributed samples from volunteer blood donors who had recovered from COVID-19. Each collaborating institution followed its own protocols to collect whole blood in K2EDTA tubes. Collaborator samples were shipped for TCRbeta analysis as frozen whole blood, isolated PBMCs, or DNA extracted from either sample type. CDR1 and CDR2, per the germline V gene (reference sequence), are SEHNR and FQNEAQ. The CDR3 covers 12 residues, taking in both the cysteine and the phenylalanine. Of the read, only the CDR3 DNA is kept; its 36 bases are in frame from base 1. V sheds 8 bases and J sheds 1 base, leaving 8 bases between their ends.

This chain joins TRBV7-9 to TRBJ1-2, and the D gene may be TRBD1, 6 bases matching. The sequence was obtained from a man aged 45-65 years who had recovered from COVID-19. The source material was peripheral blood. The CDR3 here reads CASGDINYGYTF. The sequenced DNA is TGTGCCAGCGGGGACATTAACTATGGCTACACCTTC.